This T cell receptor (beta chain) was documented in a study of PD-1 blockade in classical Hodgkin lymphoma. Overall study: Intravenous nivolumab at 3 mg/kg was given to patients every 2 weeks.

Brentuximab vedotin exposure varied, and every patient relapsed after autologous stem cell transplantation. Complete response, partial response or progressive disease was each patient's best response. V was trimmed by 4 bases and J by 10 bases, leaving 19 bases between them. Germline assignment: CDR1 SGHNT and CDR2 YYREEE (reference sequence). The CDR3 consists of 14 residues. The study, taken as a whole, reports: Compared with healthy donors, newly diagnosed patients reportedly showed lower baseline TCR diversity.

Concerning this clone itself: Its antigen is undetermined.

Assay: immunoSEQ multiplex PCR; the TCRdb copy retains only in-frame clones and omits some. The sample lists some 13,000 clones, roughly 86% occurring once. This TCR derives from a human donor with classical Hodgkin lymphoma. The sequencing here drew on peripheral blood mononuclear cells (PBMCs), taken at baseline. This sequence joins TRBV5-4 and TRBJ2-3, with D possibly being TRBD1 (6 bases). This CDR3 is CASSPQGTTRAQYF. The CDR3 nucleotides are TGTGCCAGCAGCCCACAGGGCACTACAAGAGCGCAGTATTTT.